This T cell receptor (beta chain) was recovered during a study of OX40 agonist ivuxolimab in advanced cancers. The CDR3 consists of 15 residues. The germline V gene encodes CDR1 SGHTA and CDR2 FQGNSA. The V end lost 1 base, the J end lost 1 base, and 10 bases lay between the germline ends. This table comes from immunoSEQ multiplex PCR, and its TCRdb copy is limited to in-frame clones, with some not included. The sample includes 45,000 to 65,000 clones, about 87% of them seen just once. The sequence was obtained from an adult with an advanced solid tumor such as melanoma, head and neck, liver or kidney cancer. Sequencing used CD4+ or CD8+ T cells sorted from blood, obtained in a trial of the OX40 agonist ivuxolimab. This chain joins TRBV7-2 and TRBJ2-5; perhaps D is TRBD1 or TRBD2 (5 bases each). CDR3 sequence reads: CASSLGAGTQETQYF. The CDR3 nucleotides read TGTGCCAGCAGCTTAGGGGCAGGGACCCAAGAGACCCAGTACTTC.